Sequencing of this T cell receptor beta chain was carried out in a study of shared clonotypes between healthy human individuals. The donors were all Caucasian adults (living in Nashville, Tennessee). Points on this clone: Other DNA sequences in the sample encode the same CDR3.

This CDR3 comprises 15 residues. V was pared by 6 bases and J by 0 bases, with 12 bases between. Germline V gene sequence: CDR1 MNHNY, CDR2 SVGAGI (reference sequence). Profiling relied on immunoSEQ multiplex PCR, and the TCRdb table lists in-frame clones only, not all of them. Of approximately 940,000 clones listed, 70% to 85% are singletons. The genes are TRBV6-6 and TRBJ1-3, with D possibly TRBD1 on 5 matching bases. Sequencing used memory CD4+ T cells sorted from blood. The subset was: CD45RA-negative fraction. This TCR was recovered from a man aged 18 to 35 in good health. CDR3 bases: TGTGCCAGCAGCAGGGACGGGAGCTCTGGAAACACCATATATTTT. It translates to CASSRDGSSGNTIYF.